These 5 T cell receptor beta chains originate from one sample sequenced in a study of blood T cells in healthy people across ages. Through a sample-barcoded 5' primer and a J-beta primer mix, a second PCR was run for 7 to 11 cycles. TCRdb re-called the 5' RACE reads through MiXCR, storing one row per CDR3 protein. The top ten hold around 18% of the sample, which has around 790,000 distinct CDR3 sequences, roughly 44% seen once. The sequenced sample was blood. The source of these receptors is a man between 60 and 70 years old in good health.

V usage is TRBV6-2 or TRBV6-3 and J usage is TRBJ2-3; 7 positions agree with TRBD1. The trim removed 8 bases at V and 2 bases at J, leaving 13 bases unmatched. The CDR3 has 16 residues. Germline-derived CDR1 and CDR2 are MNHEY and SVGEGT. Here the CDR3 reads CASSARGITVTDTQYF. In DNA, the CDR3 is TGTGCCAGCTCGGCCAGGGGGATAACGGTCACAGATACGCAGTATTTT.

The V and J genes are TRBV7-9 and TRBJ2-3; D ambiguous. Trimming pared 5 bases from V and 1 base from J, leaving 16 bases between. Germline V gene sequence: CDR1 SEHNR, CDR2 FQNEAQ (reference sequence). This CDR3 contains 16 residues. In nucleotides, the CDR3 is TGTGCCAGCAGCACGGGCACGGCTGCGGGCACAGATACGCAGTATTTT. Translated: CASSTGTAAGTDTQYF.

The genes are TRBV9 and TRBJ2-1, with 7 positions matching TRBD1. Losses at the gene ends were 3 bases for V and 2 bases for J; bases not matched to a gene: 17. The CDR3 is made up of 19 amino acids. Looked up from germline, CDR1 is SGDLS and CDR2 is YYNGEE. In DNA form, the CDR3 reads TGTGCCAGCAGCGGAGGGCCCTACAGGGGAAGAATTGCCTACAATGAGCAGTTCTTC. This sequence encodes CASSGGPYRGRIAYNEQFF.

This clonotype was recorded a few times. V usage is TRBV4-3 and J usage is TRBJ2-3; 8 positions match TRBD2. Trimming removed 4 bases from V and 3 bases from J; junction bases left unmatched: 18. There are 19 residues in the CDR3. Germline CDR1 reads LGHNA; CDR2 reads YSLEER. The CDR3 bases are TGCGCCAGCAGCCCGGAGATAAGCGGGGGACATAAGTATACAGATACGCAGTATTTT. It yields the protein CASSPEISGGHKYTDTQYF.

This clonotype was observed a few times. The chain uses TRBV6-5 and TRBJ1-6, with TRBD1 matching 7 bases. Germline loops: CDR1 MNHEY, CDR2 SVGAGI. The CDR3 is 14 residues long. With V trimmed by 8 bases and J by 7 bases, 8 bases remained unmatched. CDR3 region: CASGTGTVNSPLHF. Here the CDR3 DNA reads TGTGCCAGCGGAACCGGGACAGTCAATTCACCCCTCCACTTT.